The TCR beta chain under discussion was sequenced for a study of OX40 agonist ivuxolimab in advanced cancers. Turning to the study itself: Prior anti-PD-1, anti-PD-L1 or anti-CTLA-4 therapy was allowed; around 40% had some. Three patients, one with hepatocellular carcinoma and two with cutaneous melanoma, achieved partial responses.

Trimming left V 3 bases short and J 5 bases short, with 8 bases between. CDR1 is SEHNR and CDR2 is FQNEAQ in the germline V gene (reference sequence). The CDR3 has 13 amino acids. Baseline was the first blood sampling point, followed by cycle 4 day 1 and cycle 7 day 1. Libraries were prepared by immunoSEQ multiplex PCR; TCRdb keeps only in-frame clonotypes and omits some of them. The sample holds some 54,000 clones, almost 85% seen once. Material: CD4+ or CD8+ T cells sorted from blood, obtained in a trial of the OX40 agonist ivuxolimab. The V call is TRBV7-9, the J call TRBJ1-5, with D perhaps TRBD1 (5 bases). The TCR originated in an adult with an advanced solid tumor such as melanoma, head and neck, liver or kidney cancer. The CDR3 sequence is CASSFGGDQPQHF. CDR3 coding DNA: TGTGCCAGCAGCTTCGGAGGGGATCAGCCCCAGCATTTT.